The T cell receptor (beta chain) under discussion was sequenced for a study of CD8 T cells in Susac syndrome. Trimming removed 4 bases at V and 2 bases at J, with 12 bases between. The germline V gene has CDR1 SQVTM and CDR2 ANQGSEA. The CDR3 runs to 13 residues. Blood CD8+ and CD4+ T cells underwent high-throughput TCR beta sequencing. Roughly 0.5 to 1 ug RNA was reverse transcribed with random hexamers. Multiplex immunoSEQ PCR targeted 54 Vbeta and 13 Jbeta TCR beta segments. Via MiXCR, TCRdb re-called the immunoSEQ multiplex PCR reads, giving one row per CDR3 protein. Of some 150,000 distinct CDR3 sequences listed, around 94% are singletons.

The sample was CD8+ T cells from PBMCs. The chain has TRBV29-1 and TRBJ2-7; D perhaps matches TRBD1 (5 bases). The clonotype was recovered from a human donor in good health. The CDR3 is CSVVVRTTYEQYF. CDR3 in DNA: TGCAGCGTTGTGGTGCGGACAACCTACGAGCAGTACTTC.